These 15 T cell receptor beta chains were sequenced from one sample in a study of tumor-infiltrating lymphocytes in primary liver carcinoma. Total RNA and DNA came together from around 20-30 mg of bulk tissue without cell sorting. Using a constant-region primer together with ProtoScript II reverse transcriptase, TCR beta cDNA was made from 500 ng of total RNA. ARM-PCR, slightly modified, supplied the TCR beta libraries through three nested multiplex PCR rounds. The first two PCR rounds used TRBV1-TRBV30 forward primers with a C-beta reverse primer, roughly 10 cycles each. TCRdb analysed the multiplex PCR reads with MiXCR anew, one entry per CDR3 protein. Altogether around 35,000 distinct CDR3 sequences are present, roughly 75% being singletons, with the ten largest covering 37%. Input material: tumor-adjacent normal liver tissue. The receptor source for this set is a middle-aged man with primary liver carcinoma and hepatitis B virus infection.

On this clonotype itself: A much larger clone sits a single nucleotide away, making a read error possible. CDR3: CASSTGRTLSYNEQFF. CDR3 sequence (DNA): TGTGCCAGCAGCACGGGCCGGACCCTCTCCTACAATGAGCAGTTCTTC. V usage is TRBV7-3 and J usage is TRBJ2-1; D unresolved. Per germline, CDR1 SGHTA and CDR2 FQGTGA. The V end was cut by 5 bases, the J end by 0 bases, with 14 bases between. The CDR3 contains 16 residues.

A word on this clonotype: In this CDR3 the conserved last residue, phenylalanine or tryptophan, is missing, so a read error is likely. The chain has TRBV6-5 and TRBJ1-1, with D uncertain. CDR3 length: 13 residues. Germline CDR1 reads MNHEY; CDR2 reads SVGAGI. This chain's CDR3 is CTSRSEEETEAFV. The DNA of the CDR3 is TGTACCAGTAGATCGGAGGAGGAGACTGAAGCTTTCGTT.

For this clonotype: The junction differs from germline at one of its ends, possibly a read error. The rearrangement joins TRBV29-1 to TRBJ2-7; D is undetermined. Germline CDR1 is SQVTM and CDR2 is ANQGSEA. The CDR3 consists of 14 residues. DNA for the CDR3: TGCAACGTTTGGACGGTTCAAACATCCTACGAGCAGTACTTC. Translating it yields CNVWTVQTSYEQYF.

For this clonotype: This CDR3 is missing its conserved last phenylalanine or tryptophan, likely due to a read error. The CDR3 nucleotides are TGTGCCAGCAGCCGTAGCTGGAGGTGCAATCAGCCCCAGCATTAT. It encodes CASSRSWRCNQPQHY. V gene TRBV6-6 combines with J gene TRBJ1-5, with no clear D. Between the trimmed V and J ends, which lost 6 bases and 2 bases, there was a span of 14 bases. Germline CDR1 and CDR2: MNHNY and SVGAGI (reference sequence). This CDR3 spans 15 amino acids.

The CDR3 DNA is TGCAGCACCCGGCGGGTCACAAATATGCAGTATTTT. Translation gives CSTRRVTNMQYF. The chain joins TRBV29-1 to TRBJ2-3, with a weak D call TRBD2 (5 bases). CDR1 and CDR2 (germline): SQVTM, ANQGSEA. V was shortened by 8 bases and J by 11 bases, with 20 bases between the two germline ends. The CDR3 contains 12 residues.

This clonotype has ten or more counts. It may be a read error: a sequence one base away is much more abundant. This sequence joins TRBV6-6 and TRBJ1-1; unclear D gene. CDR1 and CDR2 from the germline V gene are MNHNY and SVGAGI (reference sequence). The CDR3 consists of 11 residues. The CDR3 region has the DNA TGTGCCAGCACTGTGAACACTGAAGCTCTCTTT. Translating it yields CASTVNTEALF.

The chain is built from TRBV12-3 or TRBV12-4 and TRBJ2-5, with TRBD2 matching 7 bases. The J segment lost 5 bases and the V segment lost 4 bases, leaving 4 bases of the junction unmatched. CDR3 size: 13 residues. CDR3 residues: CASSSMRGETQYF. The CDR3 nucleotides read TGTGCCAGCAGTTCGATGCGGGGGGAGACCCAGTACTTC.

This clonotype ranks as medium-sized. The J gene is TRBJ2-7, the V gene TRBV6-6, with D possibly TRBD2 on 5 matching bases. CDR1 and CDR2 (germline): MNHNY, SVGAGI (reference sequence). V was trimmed by 7 bases and J by 0 bases, leaving 10 bases between them. This CDR3 contains 13 residues. In DNA, the CDR3 is TGTGCCAGCACCCCAGGACTCTCCTACGAGCAGTACTTC. Protein product: CASTPGLSYEQYF.

A note on this clonotype: An end of the junction differs from the germline gene, which may be a read error. V gene TRBV7-9 combines with J gene TRBJ2-7, with 7 bases that match TRBD1. The germline V gene has CDR1 SEHNR and CDR2 FQNEAQ (reference sequence). This CDR3 is 14 amino acids long. CDR3 protein: CATSSGTVSYDQYF. CDR3 nucleotide sequence: TGTGCCACCAGCTCCGGGACAGTTTCCTACGACCAGTACTTC.

This clonotype appeared many times. The J gene is TRBJ2-7, the V gene TRBV5-6; 8 bases match TRBD2. Looked up from germline, CDR1 is SGHDT and CDR2 is YYEEEE. The CDR3 sequence is 15 residues long. Trimming removed 3 bases from V and 3 bases from J; junction bases left unmatched: 8. The CDR3 reads CASSWPGTRDYEQYF. CDR3 DNA: TGTGCCAGCAGCTGGCCCGGGACTAGGGACTACGAGCAGTACTTC.

This clonotype appeared a single time. The chain employs TRBV7-9 and TRBJ1-2; 7 positions agree with TRBD1. Germline CDR1 and CDR2: SEHNR and FQNEAQ (reference sequence). V shed 5 bases, J shed 4 bases, and the junction held 7 bases outside the gene matches. The CDR3 has 14 amino acids. The chain's CDR3 is CASSPGTEPYGYTF. For the CDR3, the DNA is TGTGCCAGCAGCCCCGGGACAGAGCCCTATGGCTACACCTTC.

Concerning this clonotype itself: The CDR3 does not end in the conserved phenylalanine or tryptophan, so this is likely a read error. The rearrangement joins TRBV10-2 to TRBJ1-1; no clear D gene. CDR1 is WSHSY, CDR2 SAAADI, per germline. This CDR3 region has 13 residues. The CDR3 is CASSEVEKTEAFL. In nucleotides, the CDR3 is TGCGCTAGCAGTGAAGTAGAAAAAACTGAAGCTTTCCTT.

V gene TRBV5-8 combines with J gene TRBJ2-1; TRBD2 aligns across 7 bases. This CDR3 is built from 18 residues. V was pared by 6 bases and J by 5 bases, with 20 bases of the junction left unmatched. Germline lookup yields CDR1 SGHTS and CDR2 YDEGEE. The CDR3 nucleotides are TGTGCCAGCACCGTGATGCATCTAGCGGAAGCGGCCCACAATGAGCAGTTCTTC. Translated, it gives CASTVMHLAEAAHNEQFF. The whole variable domain, remainder taken from reference TRBV5-8 and TRBJ2-1, is EAGVTQSPTHLIKTRGQQATLRCSPISGHTSVYWYQQALGLGLQFLLWYDEGEERNRGNFPPRFSGRQFPNYSSELNVNALELEDSALYLCASTVMHLAEAAHNEQFFGPGTRLTVL.

This clonotype was counted ten times or more. The rearrangement uses TRBV6-1 and TRBJ2-3; 9 bases align to TRBD2. The length of the CDR3 is 15 residues. The J segment lost 5 bases and the V segment lost 7 bases, leaving 10 bases of the junction unmatched. Germline V gene data show CDR1 as MNHNS and CDR2 as SASEGT. As DNA, the CDR3 is TGTGCCAGCAAATCGCGGGAGGGAAGGGGAGATACGCAGTATTTT. Protein product: CASKSREGRGDTQYF.

The rearrangement joins TRBV28 to TRBJ1-5; 8 bases match TRBD1. Germline CDR1 and CDR2: MDHEN and SYDVKM. Trimming at V came to 5 bases and at J to 12 bases, leaving 12 bases not matched to a gene. CDR3 length: 14 amino acids. CDR3 nucleotide sequence: TGTGCCAGCAGTCTGACAGGGGCGACTCAACACCAGCATTTT. This sequence encodes CASSLTGATQHQHF. The full variable domain, completed using reference TRBV28 and TRBJ1-5, is DVKVTQSSRYLVKRTGEKVFLECVQDMDHENMFWYRQDPGLGLRLIYFSYDVKMKEKGDIPEGYSVSREKKERFSLILESASTNQTSMYLCASSLTGATQHQHFGDGTRLSIL.